The clone carrying this T cell receptor (beta chain) was seen only a few times. What it recognizes is unknown. A much larger clone is a single base away; this may be a read error. The source of the sample is a study of blood T cells in healthy people across ages. Donors gave around 10 milliliters of peripheral blood apiece. Each sample had at least 6 million PBMCs isolated. Study-wide results and caveats: The unknown donor CMV status may have confounded expanded clonotype changes.

It was with a sample-barcoded 5' primer and a J-beta primer mix that a second PCR of about 7 to 12 cycles was run. MiXCR, applied by TCRdb to the 5' RACE reads, yields one record per CDR3 protein. The table records 500,000 to 700,000 distinct CDR3 sequences, about 30% of them present only once. V lost 6 bases, J lost 3 bases, and 18 bases lay in between. The CDR3 loop spans 15 amino acids. Germline V gene data show CDR1 as MDHEN and CDR2 as SYDVKM. This TCR was recovered from a woman older than 75 in good health. The rearrangement joins TRBV28 to TRBJ2-7; D assignment may be TRBD1 or TRBD2 (6 bases each). Material: blood. CDR3 region: CASRPRGGFCYEQYF. CDR3 DNA: TGTGCCAGCAGACCCAGGGGAGGATTCTGCTACGAGCAGTACTTC.